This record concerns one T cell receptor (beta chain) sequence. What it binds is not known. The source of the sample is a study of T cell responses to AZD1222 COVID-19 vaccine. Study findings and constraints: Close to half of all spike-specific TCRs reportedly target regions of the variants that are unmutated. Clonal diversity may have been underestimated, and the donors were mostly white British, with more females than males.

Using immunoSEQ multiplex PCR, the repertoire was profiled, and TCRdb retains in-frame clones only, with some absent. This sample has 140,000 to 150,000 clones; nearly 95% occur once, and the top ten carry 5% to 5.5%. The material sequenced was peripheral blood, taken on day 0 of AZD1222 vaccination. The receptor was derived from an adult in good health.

The DNA for the CDR3 is TGTGCCAGCAGCGCCGGACAGGGGATTGGCGAGCAGTACTTC. Its protein product is CASSAGQGIGEQYF. J is TRBJ2-7 and V is TRBV7-9, with 9 positions matching TRBD1. The CDR3 has 14 amino acids. Trimming cost V 5 bases and J 6 bases; bases outside gene matches: 8. Germline V lookup: CDR1 SEHNR, CDR2 FQNEAQ (reference sequence).